This TCR beta chain was sequenced in a study of T cell repertoires in cytomegalovirus infection. Turning to the study itself: Selected CMV epitopes included recently identified HLA-C-restricted ones as well as well-studied HLA-B-restricted ones.

TCRdb used MiXCR to reprocess the reads, holding one entry per CDR3 protein. The repertoire includes fewer than 1,000,000 distinct CDR3 sequences, about a third of them detected once, and over 10% sits in the top ten. Note on this clonotype: The antigen remains undetermined.

The receptor's source is a human donor in good health (CMV status not recorded). Some clones in this sample may be carry-over from other donors' samples. This specimen consisted of cultured CD8+ T cells from PBMCs, obtained from culture after CMV antigen stimulation.

The CDR3 DNA is TGTGCCAGCAGTTTCGCCAGGGGTCCTGGCGAGCAGTACGTC. It yields the protein CASSFARGPGEQYV. The chain has TRBV6-1 and TRBJ2-7; D perhaps matches TRBD1 (6 bases). The CDR3 consists of 14 residues. CDR1 is MNHNS, CDR2 SASEGT, per germline. V was pared by 5 bases and J by 6 bases, with 17 bases between.